This TCR beta chain was sequenced for a study of CD8 T cells in ankylosing spondylitis. Worth noting for this clonotype: Its antigen is currently unknown.

For TCR beta, libraries came from quantitative 5'-RACE with molecular barcodes. MiXCR, run by TCRdb on the 5' RACE reads, gives a single entry per CDR3 protein. The sample consists of under 550,000 distinct CDR3 sequences, roughly 25% of them appearing once. Findings and caveats of the study: Ankylosing spondylitis blood appeared to be characterized by a TCR beta motif of about 8 highly homologous variants. Disease-linked clones reportedly concentrated significantly in matched ankylosing spondylitis synovial fluid.

The CDR3 has 15 amino acids. Trimming pared 2 bases from V and 5 bases from J, leaving 15 bases between. The germline V gene encodes CDR1 LNHNV and CDR2 YYDKDF (reference sequence). Sequenced material: blood, either unsorted or a sorted T cell fraction (not recorded which). The TCR was taken from a male donor with ankylosing spondylitis. V is TRBV15 and J is TRBJ2-5; TRBD1 might be the D (5 bases). In DNA, the CDR3 is TGTGCCACCAGCAGACGTCCAGGGATCGGGGAGACCCAGTACTTC. This sequence encodes CATSRRPGIGETQYF.